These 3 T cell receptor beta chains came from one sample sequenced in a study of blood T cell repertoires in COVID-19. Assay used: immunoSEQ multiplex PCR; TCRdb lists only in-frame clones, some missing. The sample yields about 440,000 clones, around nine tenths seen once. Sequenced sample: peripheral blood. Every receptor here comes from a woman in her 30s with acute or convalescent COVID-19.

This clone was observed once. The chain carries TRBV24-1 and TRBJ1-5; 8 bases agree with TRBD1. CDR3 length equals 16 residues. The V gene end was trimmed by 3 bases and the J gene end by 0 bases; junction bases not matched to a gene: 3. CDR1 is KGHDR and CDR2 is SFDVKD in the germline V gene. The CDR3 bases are TGTGCCACCAGTGATCCGACAGGGGATAGCAATCAGCCCCAGCATTTT. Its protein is CATSDPTGDSNQPQHF.

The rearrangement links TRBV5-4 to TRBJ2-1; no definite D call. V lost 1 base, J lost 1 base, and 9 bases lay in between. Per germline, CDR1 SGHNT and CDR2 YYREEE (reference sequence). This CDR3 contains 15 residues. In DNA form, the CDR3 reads TGTGCCAGCAGCTTGTCGGCGGAATCCTACAATGAGCAGTTCTTC. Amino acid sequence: CASSLSAESYNEQFF. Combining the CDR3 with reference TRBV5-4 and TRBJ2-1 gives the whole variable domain ETGVTQSPTHLIKTRGQQVTLRCSSQSGHNTVSWYQQALGQGPQFIFQYYREEENGRGNFPPRFSGLQFPNYSSELNVNALELDDSALYLCASSLSAESYNEQFFGPGTRLTVL.

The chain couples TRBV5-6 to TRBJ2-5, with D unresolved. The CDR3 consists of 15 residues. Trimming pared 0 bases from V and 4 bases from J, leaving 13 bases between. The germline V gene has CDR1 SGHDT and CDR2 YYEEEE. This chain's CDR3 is CASSLGLVVGETQYF. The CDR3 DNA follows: TGTGCCAGCAGCTTGGGTCTAGTAGTTGGAGAGACCCAGTACTTC. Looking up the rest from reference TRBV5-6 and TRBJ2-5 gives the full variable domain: DAGVTQSPTHLIKTRGQQVTLRCSPKSGHDTVSWYQQALGQGPQFIFQYYEEEERQRGNFPDRFSGHQFPNYSSELNVNALLLGDSALYLCASSLGLVVGETQYFGPGTRLLVL.